Each of the 16 T cell receptor beta chains below was sequenced from the same sample in a study of T cell repertoires in cytomegalovirus infection. TCRdb re-analysed the reads in MiXCR, keeping a single row per CDR3 protein. The data show under 850,000 distinct CDR3 sequences, about 30% seen once. These receptors' targets are unknown. The source was cultured PBMCs, collected from culture after CMV antigen stimulation. The source of these receptors is a human donor in good health (CMV status not recorded). Some clones in this sample may be carry-over from other donors' samples.

This clonotype was found a few times. The chain employs TRBV7-8 and TRBJ2-1; D perhaps matches TRBD2 (6 bases). The CDR3 is 16 residues long. The V gene's germline CDR1 is SGHVS and CDR2 FQNEAQ. V shed 4 bases and J shed 8 bases, with 21 bases lying between them. The CDR3 sequence: CASSSPGLPAFDEQFF. The CDR3 DNA follows: TGTGCCAGCAGCTCTCCGGGACTCCCTGCTTTCGATGAGCAGTTCTTC.

This clonotype was seen at least ten times. V and J are TRBV7-2 and TRBJ1-1; D gene ambiguous. Germline V CDR1 and CDR2: SGHTA, FQGNSA. V lost 1 base and J 7 bases, leaving 10 bases between the germline ends. The CDR3 runs 13 residues. The CDR3 DNA is TGTGCCAGCAGCTTAGATAGGCGGAATGAAGCTTTCTTT. Its protein is CASSLDRRNEAFF.

The V gene is TRBV11-1, the J gene TRBJ1-1; D may be TRBD1 (6 bases). Germline assignment: CDR1 SGHAT and CDR2 FQDESV (reference sequence). Trimming took 0 bases from V and 0 from J, leaving 11 bases between them. The CDR3 runs 16 residues. The DNA for the CDR3 is TGTGCCAGCAGCTTAGCCCAGGGGTACATGAACACTGAAGCTTTCTTT. Amino acid sequence: CASSLAQGYMNTEAFF. Full variable domain (outside the CDR3, taken from reference TRBV11-1 and TRBJ1-1): EAEVAQSPRYKITEKSQAVAFWCDPISGHATLYWYRQILGQGPELLVQFQDESVVDDSQLPKDRFSAERLKGVDSTLKIQPAELGDSAMYLCASSLAQGYMNTEAFFGQGTRLTVV.

This rearrangement joins TRBV7-2 to TRBJ2-3; a possible D gene is TRBD2 (5 bases). V shed 5 bases and J shed 3 bases, with 12 bases lying between them. CDR3 length: 14 amino acids. CDR1 SGHTA and CDR2 FQGNSA come from the germline V gene. CDR3: CASSVYTGTDTQYF. The CDR3 DNA reads as TGTGCCAGCAGCGTGTACACGGGGACAGATACGCAGTATTTT.

This clonotype was seen a handful of times. This chain connects TRBV7-2 to TRBJ2-6; D call uncertain. The CDR3 loop spans 15 amino acids. Trimming took 2 bases from V and 4 from J, leaving 9 bases between them. Germline V gene sequence: CDR1 SGHTA, CDR2 FQGNSA. CDR3 amino acids: CASSLFDPGANVLTF. The CDR3 DNA reads as TGTGCCAGCAGCTTATTTGACCCCGGGGCCAACGTCCTGACTTTC.

This clonotype was picked up a small number of times. This chain links TRBV7-7 with TRBJ2-1; D is perhaps TRBD1 or TRBD2 (5 bases each). Germline V gives CDR1 SSHAT, CDR2 FNYEAQ (reference sequence). Trimming took off 1 base at V and 0 bases at J, with 10 bases between the two ends. CDR3 length equals 16 residues. Here the CDR3 reads CASSLGSGLSYNEQFF. Here the CDR3 DNA reads TGTGCCAGCAGCTTAGGGTCGGGGCTCTCCTACAATGAGCAGTTCTTC.

With respect to this clonotype: One end of the junction does not line up with germline, which may come from a read error. This chain links TRBV12-5 with TRBJ2-7; no definite D call. The CDR3 is 17 residues long. Looked up from germline, CDR1 is LGHNT and CDR2 is FRNRAP. CDR3 DNA sequence: TGTGCTAGTGGTTTTTTCCCCCTCCTGGACCGATCCTACGTGCAGTACTTC. It codes for CASGFFPLLDRSYVQYF.

The genes are TRBV24-1 and TRBJ2-1, with a possible D match to TRBD1 (5 bases). Germline loops: CDR1 KGHDR, CDR2 SFDVKD. CDR3 length: 17 residues. V was pared by 4 bases and J by 0 bases, with 15 bases between. The CDR3 reads CATSDRTGESSYNEQFF. In nucleotides, the CDR3 is TGTGCCACCAGTGACCGAACAGGAGAGAGCTCCTACAATGAGCAGTTCTTC.

This clonotype turned up a few times. The chain links TRBV7-2 to TRBJ2-1, with 7 bases lining up with TRBD2. V shed 5 bases and J 5 bases; nucleotides not matched to a gene: 6. Germline values: CDR1 SGHTA, CDR2 FQGNSA. CDR3 length: 14 residues. The CDR3 loop reads CASSGGGWNNEQFF. The CDR3 DNA follows: TGTGCCAGCAGCGGCGGGGGTTGGAACAATGAGCAGTTCTTC.

This clonotype was counted ten times or more. The rearrangement uses TRBV7-6 and TRBJ1-1; D is unclear. CDR1 and CDR2 (germline): SGHVS, FNYEAQ. This CDR3 contains 12 residues. V was shortened by 5 bases and J by 1 base, with 5 bases between the two germline ends. In DNA form, the CDR3 reads TGTGCCAGCAGCGGGCAGAACACTGAAGCTTTCTTT. This sequence encodes CASSGQNTEAFF. The full variable domain, with the rest looked up from reference TRBV7-6 and TRBJ1-1, is GAGVSQSPRYKVTKRGQDVALRCDPISGHVSLYWYRQALGQGPEFLTYFNYEAQQDKSGLPNDRFSAERPEGSISTLTIQRTEQRDSAMYRCASSGQNTEAFFGQGTRLTVV.

The sample holds one count of this clonotype. The chain is built from TRBV6-5 and TRBJ2-5; TRBD2 aligns across 11 bases. The CDR3 is 13 amino acids. With 8 bases clipped from V and 5 bases from J, the junction kept 4 bases outside the gene matches. CDR1 is MNHEY and CDR2 is SVGAGI in the germline V gene. CDR3 sequence: CASQASGGETQYF. The CDR3 DNA reads as TGTGCCAGCCAGGCTAGCGGGGGGGAGACCCAGTACTTC.

In this sample, this clonotype turned up a few times. The chain links TRBV25-1 to TRBJ2-2, with D tentatively TRBD1 (5 bases). The V end lost 1 base, the J end lost 5 bases, and 14 bases lay between the germline ends. The CDR3 totals 16 residues. Germline CDR1 and CDR2: MGHDK and SYGVNS. The CDR3 nucleotides read TGTGCCAGCAGTGAATTAAGGGGCCGTGGAACCGGGGAGCTGTTTTTT. Its translation: CASSELRGRGTGELFF.

There are many counts of this clonotype. The chain is built from TRBV7-2 and TRBJ2-1; D perhaps matches TRBD2 (6 bases). Germline CDR1 reads SGHTA; CDR2 reads FQGNSA. V was cut by 5 bases and J by 5 bases, with 16 bases left in between. This CDR3 comprises 15 residues. CDR3 in amino acids: CASSRGLGGHNEQFF. DNA for the CDR3: TGTGCCAGCAGCCGTGGGCTCGGGGGTCACAATGAGCAGTTCTTC.

This clonotype was recorded a few times. The V and J genes are TRBV6-1 and TRBJ1-1, with D unresolved. CDR3 length: 13 amino acids. V shed 2 bases and J shed 11 bases, with 15 bases lying between them. The germline gives CDR1 MNHNS, CDR2 SASEGT. CDR3 DNA sequence: TGTGCCAGCAGTGAAAGGTGGATGCGCGGGGCTTTCTTT. It encodes CASSERWMRGAFF.

The chain carries TRBV5-6 and TRBJ2-7; 8 bases line up with TRBD1. In germline, CDR1 is SGHDT, CDR2 YYEEEE. V trimming: 2 bases; J trimming: 10 bases; junction bases outside the gene matches: 11. The CDR3 has 14 residues. CDR3 sequence: CASSFGTGSITQYF. The CDR3 DNA sequence: TGTGCCAGCAGCTTTGGGACAGGTTCCATCACTCAGTACTTC.

This clonotype was recorded a few times. The V and J genes are TRBV6-1 and TRBJ2-4; D is undetermined. V lost 11 bases, J lost 0 bases, and 11 bases lay in between. Per germline, CDR1 MNHNS and CDR2 SASEGT. This CDR3 contains 13 residues. CDR3 loop: CARNVLAKNIQYF. The DNA of the CDR3 is TGTGCCCGAAATGTGCTAGCCAAAAACATTCAGTACTTC.